This T cell receptor beta chain comes out of a study of T cell repertoires in cytomegalovirus infection. Via MiXCR, TCRdb re-called the reads, giving one row per CDR3 protein. The table lists roughly 180,000 distinct CDR3 sequences, 20% to 25% of them singletons. This clonotype has more than one count but fewer than ten. Its antigen is not known. This CDR3 is built from 14 residues. V lost 0 bases, J lost 7 bases, and 13 bases lay in between. Germline assignment: CDR1 SGHTS and CDR2 YDEGEE. The chain combines TRBV5-8 with TRBJ1-1; D call uncertain. This clonotype originated in a human donor in good health (CMV status not recorded). Some clones in this sample may be carry-over from other donors' samples. Sample: CD8+ T cells from cultured PBMCs, taken from culture after CMV antigen stimulation. CDR3 loop: CASSLVIIGFEAFF. The CDR3 nucleotides are TGTGCCAGCAGCTTGGTGATCATAGGGTTTGAAGCTTTCTTT.